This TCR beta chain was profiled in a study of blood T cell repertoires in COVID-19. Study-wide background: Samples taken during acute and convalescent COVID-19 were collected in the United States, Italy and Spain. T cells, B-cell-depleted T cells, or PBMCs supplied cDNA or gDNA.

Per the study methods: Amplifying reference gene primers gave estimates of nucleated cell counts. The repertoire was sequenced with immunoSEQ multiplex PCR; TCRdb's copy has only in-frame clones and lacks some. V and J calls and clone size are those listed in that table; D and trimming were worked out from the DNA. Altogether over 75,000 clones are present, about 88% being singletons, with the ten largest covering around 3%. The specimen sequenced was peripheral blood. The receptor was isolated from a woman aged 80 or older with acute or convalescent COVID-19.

Written as DNA, the CDR3 is TGCGCCAGCAGCTTTTCGGGTGGCGAATCTGAAAAACTGTTTTTT. This codes for CASSFSGGESEKLFF. J is TRBJ1-4 and V is TRBV5-1, with D unclear. V was cut by 2 bases and J by 7 bases, with 15 bases left in between. This CDR3 spans 15 amino acids. CDR1 is SGHRS, CDR2 YFSETQ, per germline. Complete variable domain (other parts from reference TRBV5-1 and TRBJ1-4): KAGVTQTPRYLIKTRGQQVTLSCSPISGHRSVSWYQQTPGQGLQFLFEYFSETQRNKGNFPGRFSGRQFSNSRSEMNVSTLELGDSALYLCASSFSGGESEKLFFGSGTQLSVL.